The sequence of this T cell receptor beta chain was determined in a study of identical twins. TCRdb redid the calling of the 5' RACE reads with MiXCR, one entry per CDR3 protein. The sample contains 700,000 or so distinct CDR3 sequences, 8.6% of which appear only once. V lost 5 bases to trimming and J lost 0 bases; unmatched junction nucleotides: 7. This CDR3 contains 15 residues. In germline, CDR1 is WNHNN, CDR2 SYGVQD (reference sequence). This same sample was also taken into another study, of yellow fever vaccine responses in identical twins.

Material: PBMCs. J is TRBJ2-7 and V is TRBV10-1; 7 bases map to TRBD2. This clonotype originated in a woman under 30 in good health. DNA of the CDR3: TGCGCCAGCAGTCCTGCAGTAGCGGGCTCCTACGAGCAGTACTTC. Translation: CASSPAVAGSYEQYF.